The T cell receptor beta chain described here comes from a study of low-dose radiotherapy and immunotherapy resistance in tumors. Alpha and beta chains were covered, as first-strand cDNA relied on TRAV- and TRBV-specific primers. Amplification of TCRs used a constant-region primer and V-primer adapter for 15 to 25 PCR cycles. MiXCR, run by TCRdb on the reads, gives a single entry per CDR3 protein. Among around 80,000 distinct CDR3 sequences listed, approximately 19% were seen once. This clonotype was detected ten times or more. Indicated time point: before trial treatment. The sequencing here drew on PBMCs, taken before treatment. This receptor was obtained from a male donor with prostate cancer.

The CDR3 loop reads CASSLSSNQPQHF. CDR3 DNA sequence: TGTGCCAGCAGCTTGAGTAGCAATCAGCCCCAGCATTTT. The chain uses TRBV11-2 and TRBJ1-5; unclear D gene. Germline V gives CDR1 SGHAT, CDR2 FQNNGV. This CDR3 region has 13 residues. Between the trimmed V and J ends, which lost 3 bases and 0 bases, there was a span of 3 bases.